What follows are 2 T cell receptor beta chains derived from one specimen sequenced in a study of immune evolution from preneoplasia to lung adenocarcinoma. The repertoire was sequenced with immunoSEQ multiplex PCR; TCRdb's copy has only in-frame clones and lacks some. The table lists about 2,400 clones, approximately 79% of them singletons, with roughly 16% in the top ten. Sample: FFPE adjacent normal lung tissue. These receptors came from a person aged 65-85 years with lung adenocarcinoma.

This sequence joins TRBV18 and TRBJ2-1, with 8 bases lining up with TRBD2. The CDR3 loop spans 13 amino acids. The J segment lost 9 bases and the V segment lost 5 bases, leaving 6 bases of the junction unmatched. Germline CDR1 and CDR2: KGHSH and LQKENI. This chain's CDR3 is CASSSTSESEQFF. The CDR3 region has the DNA TGTGCCAGCTCATCGACTAGCGAAAGTGAGCAGTTCTTC.

The V gene is TRBV5-1, the J gene TRBJ2-5, with 8 nucleotides matching TRBD2. The CDR3 length is 16 residues. With 3 bases clipped from V and 4 bases from J, the junction kept 11 bases outside the gene matches. Germline CDR1 reads SGHRS; CDR2 reads YFSETQ. The CDR3 sequence is CASSSSLAGTGETQYF. The CDR3 DNA sequence: TGCGCCAGCAGCTCCTCGCTAGCGGGCACCGGAGAGACCCAGTACTTC.